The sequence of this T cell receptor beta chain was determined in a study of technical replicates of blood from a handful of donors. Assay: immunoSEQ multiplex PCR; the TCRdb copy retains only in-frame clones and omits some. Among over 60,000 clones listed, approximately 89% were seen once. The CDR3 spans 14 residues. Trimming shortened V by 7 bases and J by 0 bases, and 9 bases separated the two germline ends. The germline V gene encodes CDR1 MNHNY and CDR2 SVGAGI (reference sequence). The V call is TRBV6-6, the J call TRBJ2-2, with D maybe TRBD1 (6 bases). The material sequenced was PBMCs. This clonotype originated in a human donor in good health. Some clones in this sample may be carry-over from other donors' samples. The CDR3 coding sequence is TGTGCCAGCACAGGACAGCCGAACACCGGGGAGCTGTTTTTT. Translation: CASTGQPNTGELFF.